This is a list of T cell receptor beta chains from one sample in a study of blood T cell repertoires in COVID-19. The protocol was immunoSEQ multiplex PCR, while the TCRdb copy is restricted to in-frame clones and leaves out a portion. The sample lists about 34,000 clones; 85% were seen once. The sample comprised peripheral blood. These receptors originate from a woman aged 55-69 years with active COVID-19. CDR3s include the opening cysteine and the closing phenylalanine or tryptophan. D genes are given only for firm matches. A row's size may be missing; if present it is once, few, many or a size class.

j_call	v_call	d_call	clone_size	cdr3_aa	cdr3_nt
TRBJ1-2	TRBV30	TRBD1	-	CAWRVTGGYYGYTF	TGTGCCTGGAGAGTGACAGGGGGCTACTATGGCTACACCTTC
TRBJ2-4	TRBV5-1	TRBD2	once	CASSSRPSGGAALENIQYF	TGCGCCAGCAGCTCTCGACCTAGCGGGGGGGCCGCTCTCGAAAACATTCAGTACTTC
TRBJ2-3	TRBV2	TRBD2	-	CASRTSGSWADTQYF	TGTGCCAGCAGGACTAGCGGGAGTTGGGCAGATACGCAGTATTTT
TRBJ1-4	TRBV30	TRBD1	-	CAWTTGTVDEKLFF	TGTGCCTGGACGACCGGGACAGTGGATGAAAAACTGTTTTTT
TRBJ2-1	TRBV2	TRBD2	-	CASSPGRRGGVRNEQFF	TGTGCCAGCAGTCCCGGGAGGCGGGGGGGCGTAAGGAATGAGCAGTTCTTC
TRBJ2-5	TRBV5-1	-	-	CATLFLDSLQETQYF	TGCGCCACCCTTTTCCTCGACAGCCTCCAAGAGACCCAGTACTTC
TRBJ1-4	TRBV4-1	TRBD1	-	CASSQAAGTGDEKLFF	TGCGCCAGCAGCCAAGCTGCCGGGACAGGGGATGAAAAACTGTTTTTT
TRBJ2-7	TRBV6-5	-	-	CASMWRDEQYF	TGTGCCAGCATGTGGAGGGACGAGCAGTACTTC
TRBJ2-7	TRBV4-1	TRBD1	-	CASSMTTGGAWEQYF	TGCGCCAGCAGCATGACGACAGGGGGCGCGTGGGAGCAGTACTTC
TRBJ2-2	TRBV2	-	-	CASSPGYGELFF	TGTGCCAGCAGCCCAGGTTACGGGGAGCTGTTTTTT
TRBJ1-2	TRBV18	TRBD1	-	CASSGDRGDYGYTF	TGTGCCAGCTCCGGGGACAGGGGGGACTATGGCTACACCTTC
TRBJ2-7	TRBV7-6	TRBD2	once	CASSPLAGSAYEQYF	TGTGCCAGCAGTCCACTAGCGGGATCGGCCTACGAGCAGTACTTC
TRBJ1-5	TRBV28	TRBD1	few	CASSTGTVSNQPQHF	TGTGCCAGCAGTACCGGGACAGTTAGCAATCAGCCCCAGCATTTT
TRBJ2-3	TRBV6-5	-	-	CASSIQEGTDTQYF	TGTGCCAGCAGTATTCAGGAGGGCACAGATACGCAGTATTTT
TRBJ2-5	TRBV4-1	-	-	CASSPRTSQETQYF	TGCGCCAGCAGCCCCAGGACAAGCCAAGAGACCCAGTACTTC
TRBJ2-1	TRBV25-1	-	-	CASKEVAKGEQFF	TGTGCCAGCAAGGAGGTAGCAAAGGGTGAGCAGTTCTTC
TRBJ1-6	TRBV21-1	-	few	CASSNGGRDRDVSRNSPLHF	TGTGCCAGCAGCAATGGGGGCCGGGACAGGGACGTTAGCCGTAATTCACCCCTCCACTTT
TRBJ2-2	TRBV5-1	TRBD1	-	CASSLRQGDTGELFF	TGCGCCAGCAGCTTACGACAGGGTGACACCGGGGAGCTGTTTTTT
TRBJ1-1	TRBV28	TRBD1	-	CAIRPRTGGTEAFF	TGTGCCATCCGGCCCCGGACAGGGGGTACTGAAGCTTTCTTT
TRBJ1-4	TRBV9	-	-	CASSPDGVNEKLFF	TGTGCCAGCAGCCCCGATGGAGTTAATGAAAAACTGTTTTTT
TRBJ2-1	TRBV5-6	-	-	CASSLWVGRLRYEQFF	TGTGCCAGCAGCCTATGGGTCGGGAGACTCCGGTATGAGCAGTTCTTC
TRBJ2-3	TRBV7-3	-	-	CASSSQTSSTDTQYF	TGTGCCAGCAGCTCTCAGACTAGTAGCACAGATACGCAGTATTTT
TRBJ1-6	TRBV5-6	-	-	CASSLSWGPNSPLHF	TGTGCCAGCAGCTTGTCGTGGGGCCCTAATTCACCCCTCCACTTT
TRBJ2-3	TRBV3-1/TRBV3-2	TRBD2	-	CASSYSSGRTDTQYF	TGTGCCAGCAGCTATTCTAGCGGGAGGACAGATACGCAGTATTTT
TRBJ2-3	TRBV9	-	-	CASSEGRTRTFTDTQYF	TGTGCCAGCAGCGAAGGGAGGACACGGACATTCACAGATACGCAGTATTTT
TRBJ2-5	TRBV28	-	-	CASSSSGEETQYF	TGTGCCAGCAGTTCGTCAGGGGAGGAGACCCAGTACTTC
TRBJ2-1	TRBV19	TRBD2	-	CASSSGLAEGNEQFF	TGTGCCAGTAGTTCCGGGCTAGCGGAGGGGAATGAGCAGTTCTTC
TRBJ2-7	TRBV5-6	-	-	CASSFLLATSEQYF	TGTGCCAGCAGCTTTTTACTAGCTACGAGCGAGCAGTACTTC
TRBJ2-1	TRBV12-5	-	-	CASGPRQIYNEQFF	TGTGCTAGTGGTCCAAGACAAATTTACAATGAGCAGTTCTTC
TRBJ2-7	TRBV28	-	once	CASSLPGSNKQYF	TGTGCCAGCAGTTTACCGGGATCCAACAAGCAGTACTTC